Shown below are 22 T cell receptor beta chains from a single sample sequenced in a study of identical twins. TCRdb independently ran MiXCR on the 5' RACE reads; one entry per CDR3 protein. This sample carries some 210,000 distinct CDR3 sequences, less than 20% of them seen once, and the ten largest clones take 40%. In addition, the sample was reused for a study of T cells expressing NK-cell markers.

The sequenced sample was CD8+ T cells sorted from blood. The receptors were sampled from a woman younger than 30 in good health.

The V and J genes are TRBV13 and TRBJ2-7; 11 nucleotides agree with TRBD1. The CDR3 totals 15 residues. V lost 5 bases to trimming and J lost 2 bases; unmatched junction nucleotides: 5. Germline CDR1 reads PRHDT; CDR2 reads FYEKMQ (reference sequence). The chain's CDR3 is CASSPGQGDPYEQYF. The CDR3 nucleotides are TGTGCCAGCAGCCCGGGACAGGGGGACCCCTACGAGCAGTACTTC.

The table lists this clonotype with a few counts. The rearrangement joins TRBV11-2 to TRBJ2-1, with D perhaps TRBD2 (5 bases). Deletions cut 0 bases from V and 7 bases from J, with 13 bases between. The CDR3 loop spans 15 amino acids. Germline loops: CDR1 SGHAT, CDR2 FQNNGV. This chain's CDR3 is CASSLEAGLGNEQFF. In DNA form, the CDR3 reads TGTGCCAGCAGCTTAGAGGCGGGCCTGGGGAATGAGCAGTTCTTC.

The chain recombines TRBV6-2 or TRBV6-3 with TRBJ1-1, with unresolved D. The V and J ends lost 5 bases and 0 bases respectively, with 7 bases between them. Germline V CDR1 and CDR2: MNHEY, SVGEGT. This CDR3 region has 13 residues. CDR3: CASSRRLNTEAFF. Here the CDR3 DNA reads TGTGCCAGCAGTCGCAGGTTGAACACTGAAGCTTTCTTT.

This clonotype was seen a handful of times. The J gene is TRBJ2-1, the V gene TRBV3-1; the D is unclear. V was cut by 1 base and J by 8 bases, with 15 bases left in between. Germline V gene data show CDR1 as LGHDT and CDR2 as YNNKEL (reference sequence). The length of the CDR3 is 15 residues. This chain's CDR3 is CASSQVPGLIDEQFF. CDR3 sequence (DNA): TGTGCCAGCAGCCAAGTTCCAGGCCTCATTGATGAGCAGTTCTTC.

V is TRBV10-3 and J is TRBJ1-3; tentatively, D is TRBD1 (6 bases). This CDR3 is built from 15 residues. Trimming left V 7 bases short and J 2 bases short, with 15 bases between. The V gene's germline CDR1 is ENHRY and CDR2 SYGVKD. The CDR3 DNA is TGTGCCATCATCGTCTGGGACACGACTGGAAACACCATATATTTT. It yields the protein CAIIVWDTTGNTIYF.

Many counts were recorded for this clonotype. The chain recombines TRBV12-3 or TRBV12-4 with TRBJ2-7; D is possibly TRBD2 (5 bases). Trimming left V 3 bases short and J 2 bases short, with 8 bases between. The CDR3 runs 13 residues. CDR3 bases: TGTGCCAGCAGTTTCGGGAACACCTACGAGCAGTACTTC. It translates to CASSFGNTYEQYF.

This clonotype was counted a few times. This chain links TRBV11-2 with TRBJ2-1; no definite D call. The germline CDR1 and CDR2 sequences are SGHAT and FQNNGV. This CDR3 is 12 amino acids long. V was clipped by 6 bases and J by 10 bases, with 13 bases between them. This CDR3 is CASRNPGREQFF. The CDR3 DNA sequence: TGTGCCAGCAGAAATCCCGGGCGGGAGCAGTTCTTC. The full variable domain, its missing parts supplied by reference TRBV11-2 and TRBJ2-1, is EAGVAQSPRYKIIEKRQSVAFWCNPISGHATLYWYQQILGQGPKLLIQFQNNGVVDDSQLPKDRFSAERLKGVDSTLKIQPAKLEDSAVYLCASRNPGREQFFGPGTRLTVL.

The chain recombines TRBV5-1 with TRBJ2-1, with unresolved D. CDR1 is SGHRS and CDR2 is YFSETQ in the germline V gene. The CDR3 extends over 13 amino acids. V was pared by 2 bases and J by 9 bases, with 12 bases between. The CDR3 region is CASSLSGVIEQFF. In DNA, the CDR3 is TGCGCCAGCAGCTTAAGTGGGGTTATTGAGCAGTTCTTC.

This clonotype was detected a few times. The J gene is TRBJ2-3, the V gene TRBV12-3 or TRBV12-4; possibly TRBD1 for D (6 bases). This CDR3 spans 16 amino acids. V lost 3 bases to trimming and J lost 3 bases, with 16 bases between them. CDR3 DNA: TGTGCCAGCAGTTTCTTACAGGGAAAGGGAACAGATACGCAGTATTTT. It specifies CASSFLQGKGTDTQYF.

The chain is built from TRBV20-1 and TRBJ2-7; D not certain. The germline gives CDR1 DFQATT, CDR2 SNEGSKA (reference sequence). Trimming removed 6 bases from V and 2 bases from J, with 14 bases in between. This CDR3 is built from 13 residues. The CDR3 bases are TGCAGTGCCCGAGTTGCCGACACCTACGAGCAGTACTTC. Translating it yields CSARVADTYEQYF.

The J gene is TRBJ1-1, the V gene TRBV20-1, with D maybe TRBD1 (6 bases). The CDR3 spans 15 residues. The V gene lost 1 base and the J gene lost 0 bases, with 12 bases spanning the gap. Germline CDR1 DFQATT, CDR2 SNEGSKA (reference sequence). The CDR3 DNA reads TGCAGTGCTAGAGCGGTAGGGGGAATGAACACTGAAGCTTTCTTT. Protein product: CSARAVGGMNTEAFF.

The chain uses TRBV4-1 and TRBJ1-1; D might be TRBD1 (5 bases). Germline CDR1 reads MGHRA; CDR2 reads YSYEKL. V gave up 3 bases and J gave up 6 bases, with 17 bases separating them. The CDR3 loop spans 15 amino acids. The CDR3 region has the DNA TGCGCCAGCAGCCAGGGGCCGGAGGGACGTTCTGAAGCTTTCTTT. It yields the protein CASSQGPEGRSEAFF.

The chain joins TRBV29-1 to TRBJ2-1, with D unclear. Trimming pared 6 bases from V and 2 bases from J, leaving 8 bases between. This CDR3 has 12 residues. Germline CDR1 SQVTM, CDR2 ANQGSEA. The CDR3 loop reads CSVKRAYNEQFF. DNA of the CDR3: TGCAGCGTCAAGCGAGCCTACAATGAGCAGTTCTTC.

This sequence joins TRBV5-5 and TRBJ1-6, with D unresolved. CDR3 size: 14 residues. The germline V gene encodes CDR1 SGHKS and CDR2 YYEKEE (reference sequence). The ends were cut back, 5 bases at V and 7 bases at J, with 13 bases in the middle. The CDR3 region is CASRWGAVNSPLHF. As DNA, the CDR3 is TGTGCCAGCAGATGGGGTGCAGTGAATTCACCCCTCCACTTT.

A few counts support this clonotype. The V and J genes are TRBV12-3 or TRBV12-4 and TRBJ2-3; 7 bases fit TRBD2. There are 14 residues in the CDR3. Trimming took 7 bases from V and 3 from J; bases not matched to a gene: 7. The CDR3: CASTILAETDTQYF. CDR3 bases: TGTGCCAGCACCATTCTAGCGGAGACAGATACGCAGTATTTT.

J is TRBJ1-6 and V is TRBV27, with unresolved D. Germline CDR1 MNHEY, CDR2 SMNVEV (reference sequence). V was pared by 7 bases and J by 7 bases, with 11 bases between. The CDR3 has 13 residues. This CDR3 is CASTDLTNSPLHF. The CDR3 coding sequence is TGTGCCAGCACAGACTTAACGAATTCACCCCTCCACTTT.

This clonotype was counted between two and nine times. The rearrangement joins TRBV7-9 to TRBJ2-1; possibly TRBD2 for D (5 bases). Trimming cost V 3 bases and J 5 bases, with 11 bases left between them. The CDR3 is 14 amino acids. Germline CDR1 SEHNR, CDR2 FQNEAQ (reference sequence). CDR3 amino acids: CASSFSVRNNEQFF. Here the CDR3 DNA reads TGTGCCAGCAGCTTTAGCGTAAGAAACAATGAGCAGTTCTTC.

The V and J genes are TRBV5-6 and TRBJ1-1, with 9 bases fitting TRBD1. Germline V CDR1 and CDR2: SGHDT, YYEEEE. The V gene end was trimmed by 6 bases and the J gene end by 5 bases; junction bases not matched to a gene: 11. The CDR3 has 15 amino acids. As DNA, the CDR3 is TGTGCCAGCAAATCCGGTGGACAGGGGAGGACTGAAGCTTTCTTT. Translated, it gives CASKSGGQGRTEAFF.

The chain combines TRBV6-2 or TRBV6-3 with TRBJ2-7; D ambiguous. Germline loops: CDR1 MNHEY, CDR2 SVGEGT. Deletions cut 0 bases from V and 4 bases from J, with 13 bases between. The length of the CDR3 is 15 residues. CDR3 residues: CASSYSDPITYEQYF. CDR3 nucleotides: TGTGCCAGCAGTTACTCGGACCCTATAACTTACGAGCAGTACTTC.

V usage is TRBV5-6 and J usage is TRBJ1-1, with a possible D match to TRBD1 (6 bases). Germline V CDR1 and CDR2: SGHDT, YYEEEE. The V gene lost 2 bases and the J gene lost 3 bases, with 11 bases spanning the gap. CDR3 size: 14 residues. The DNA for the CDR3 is TGTGCCAGCAGCTTTGGACCAGGGGACACTGAAGCTTTCTTT. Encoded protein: CASSFGPGDTEAFF.

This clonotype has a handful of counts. In nucleotides, the CDR3 is TGTGCTAGTGGTCCAGGATTCAAACACCCAGACAATGAGCAGTTCTTC. Translating gives CASGPGFKHPDNEQFF. This chain joins TRBV12-5 and TRBJ2-1, with no clear D. The V and J ends lost 5 bases and 5 bases respectively, with 19 bases between them. This CDR3 region has 16 residues. CDR1 is LGHNT and CDR2 is FRNRAP in the germline V gene.

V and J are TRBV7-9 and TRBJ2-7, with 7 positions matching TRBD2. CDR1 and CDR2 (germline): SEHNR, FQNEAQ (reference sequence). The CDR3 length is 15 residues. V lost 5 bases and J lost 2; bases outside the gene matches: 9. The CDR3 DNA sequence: TGTGCCAGCAGCCCCAGTGGGGGGGACCCCTACGAGCAGTACTTC. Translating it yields CASSPSGGDPYEQYF.